The 12 T cell receptor beta chains below come from one sample, sequenced in a study of beta chain features in type 1 diabetes. Expressed TCRB transcripts were sequenced after all isolated RNA was converted to cDNA. Generated by immunoSEQ multiplex PCR, the TCRdb table keeps only in-frame clones and is missing some. The sample lists hundreds of thousands of clones; under 20% were seen once. Sequenced input: naive CD4+ T cells from blood. Receptors were obtained from a woman between 18 and 29 years old in good health.

The chain links TRBV6-5 to TRBJ1-3; D gene uncertain. The V end was cut by 5 bases, the J end by 0 bases, with 11 bases between. Germline V CDR1 and CDR2: MNHEY, SVGAGI. The CDR3 contains 15 residues. CDR3 residues: CASSQTRDSGNTIYF. Here the CDR3 DNA reads TGTGCCAGCAGTCAGACTCGCGACTCTGGAAACACCATATATTTT.

This clone was counted a few times. This sequence joins TRBV9 and TRBJ2-2, with TRBD2 matching 7 bases. V lost 0 bases to trimming and J lost 1 base; unmatched junction nucleotides: 6. Per the germline V gene, CDR1 is SGDLS and CDR2 is YYNGEE. This CDR3 contains 17 residues. The CDR3: CASSVGISSGNTGELFF. The CDR3 DNA reads as TGTGCCAGCAGCGTAGGCATATCTAGCGGGAACACCGGGGAGCTGTTTTTT.

The chain employs TRBV28 and TRBJ2-1; unclear D gene. V was clipped by 6 bases and J by 8 bases, with 11 bases between them. Germline CDR1 and CDR2: MDHEN and SYDVKM. The CDR3 sequence is 12 residues long. Here the CDR3 reads CASSPNLDEQFF. The CDR3 region has the DNA TGTGCCAGCAGCCCCAATCTGGATGAGCAGTTCTTC.

This chain uses TRBV9 with TRBJ2-2; TRBD2 agrees at 16 bases. The CDR3 consists of 21 residues. V shed 0 bases and J 5 bases; nucleotides not matched to a gene: 13. Germline CDR1 reads SGDLS; CDR2 reads YYNGEE. The CDR3 region has the DNA TGTGCCAGCAGCGTAGGGGCCGGGACTAGCGGGAGGGCCGGTCGAACCGGGGAGCTGTTTTTT. Translating gives CASSVGAGTSGRAGRTGELFF.

This clone occurred a few times. This chain links TRBV7-9 with TRBJ2-1, with 7 bases matching TRBD2. V shed 5 bases and J 0 bases; nucleotides not matched to a gene: 7. In germline, CDR1 is SEHNR, CDR2 FQNEAQ (reference sequence). This CDR3 spans 16 amino acids. Written as DNA, the CDR3 is TGTGCCAGCAGCCGATCTCTAGCGGACTCCTACAATGAGCAGTTCTTC. Translated, it gives CASSRSLADSYNEQFF.

The chain employs TRBV5-4 and TRBJ1-1; TRBD1 agrees at 9 bases. The V and J ends lost 0 bases and 13 bases, in that order; junction bases with no gene match: 13. The CDR3 covers 15 residues. Germline V gene lookup returns CDR1 SGHNT and CDR2 YYREEE (reference sequence). CDR3 sequence: CASSLVGQGFVGVFF. CDR3 bases: TGTGCCAGCAGCTTGGTAGGACAGGGGTTTGTAGGGGTTTTCTTT.

The V call is TRBV4-1, the J call TRBJ2-7; 11 bases line up with TRBD2. The V gene's germline CDR1 is MGHRA and CDR2 YSYEKL. This CDR3 spans 16 amino acids. V dropped 0 bases and J dropped 5; count of bases not matched to a gene: 6. In nucleotides, the CDR3 is TGCGCCAGCAGCCAAGATTTTAGCGGGAGGGCCCACGAGCAGTACTTC. This gives the protein CASSQDFSGRAHEQYF.

The J gene is TRBJ2-1, the V gene TRBV6-6; the match to TRBD2 covers 8 bases. Trimming cost V 4 bases and J 3 bases; bases outside gene matches: 8. The CDR3 is made up of 16 amino acids. The germline V gene has CDR1 MNHNY and CDR2 SVGAGI (reference sequence). CDR3 DNA: TGTGCCAGCAGTTCTGAACTAGCGGTTTACTACAATGAGCAGTTCTTC. This gives the protein CASSSELAVYYNEQFF.

This chain links TRBV6-5 with TRBJ2-1; D is unresolved. The V end was cut by 6 bases, the J end by 3 bases, with 9 bases between. Germline CDR1 MNHEY, CDR2 SVGAGI. This CDR3 has 13 residues. Here the CDR3 DNA reads TGTGCCAGCAGCCCCAGCGTCTACAATGAGCAGTTCTTC. Translation gives CASSPSVYNEQFF.

This clone was found a few times. The junction does not match germline at one end; this may be a read error. The chain is built from TRBV18 and TRBJ2-6; D remains ambiguous. This CDR3 region has 13 residues. Per germline, CDR1 KGHSH and CDR2 LQKENI. Here the CDR3 DNA reads TGTGCCGGCTCACCACCGGGGGCCAACGTCCTGACTTTC. As protein: CAGSPPGANVLTF.

This clone was observed a handful of times. V is TRBV18 and J is TRBJ2-1, with a possible D match to TRBD1 (5 bases). CDR1 and CDR2 from the germline V gene are KGHSH and LQKENI. This CDR3 has 15 residues. The V and J ends lost 1 base and 6 bases respectively, with 13 bases between them. DNA of the CDR3: TGTGCCAGCTCACCACTTTTAGGGGTTCCCAATGAGCAGTTCTTC. Translation: CASSPLLGVPNEQFF.

V is TRBV5-4 and J is TRBJ2-3, with D possibly TRBD2 on 6 matching bases. CDR1 SGHNT and CDR2 YYREEE come from the germline V gene (reference sequence). The CDR3 has 14 amino acids. The V end lost 4 bases, the J end lost 1 base, and 10 bases lay between the germline ends. CDR3 sequence: CASSGGLRTDTQYF. In nucleotides, the CDR3 is TGTGCCAGCAGCGGGGGACTTCGCACAGATACGCAGTATTTT.